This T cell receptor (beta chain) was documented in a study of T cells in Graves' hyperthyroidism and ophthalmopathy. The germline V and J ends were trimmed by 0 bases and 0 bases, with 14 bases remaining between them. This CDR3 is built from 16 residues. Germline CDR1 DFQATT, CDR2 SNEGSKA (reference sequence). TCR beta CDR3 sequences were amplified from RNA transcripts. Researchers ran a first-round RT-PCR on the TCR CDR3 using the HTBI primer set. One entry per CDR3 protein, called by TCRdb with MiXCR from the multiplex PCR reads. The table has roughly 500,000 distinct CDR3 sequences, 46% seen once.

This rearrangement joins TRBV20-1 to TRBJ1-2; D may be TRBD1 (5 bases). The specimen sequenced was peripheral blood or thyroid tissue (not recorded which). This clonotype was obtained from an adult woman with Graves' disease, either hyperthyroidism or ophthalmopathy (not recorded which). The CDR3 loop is CSARDSTDRSNYGYTF. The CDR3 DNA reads TGCAGTGCTAGAGATTCGACAGACCGCTCTAACTATGGCTACACCTTC.